One T cell receptor (beta chain) is described in this entry. These data belong to a study of blood T cell repertoires in COVID-19. Study in general: Researchers got acute and convalescent COVID-19 samples from the United States, Italy and Spain. From T cells, B-cell-depleted T cells, or PBMCs came the material, which was cDNA or gDNA.

The CDR3 length is 15 residues. Germline V gives CDR1 MNHNS, CDR2 SASEGT. The trim removed 2 bases at V and 1 base at J, leaving 2 bases unmatched. How the authors handled the data: Amplification from reference gene primers served as the basis for estimated nucleated cell counts. The data were produced by immunoSEQ multiplex PCR, yet TCRdb's version contains in-frame clones alone and is incomplete. V and J calls and clone size are as listed in that table; D and trimming were resolved from the DNA. Of some 300,000 clones in the sample, about 88% were seen once. The specimen was peripheral blood. The TCR originated in a man aged 65 to 85 with acute or convalescent COVID-19. This rearrangement joins TRBV6-1 to TRBJ2-3; TRBD2 agrees at 8 bases. The CDR3 coding sequence is TGTGCCAGCAGTGAATGGCGGGGGGGCACAGATACGCAGTATTTT. It yields the protein CASSEWRGGTDTQYF.